This TCR beta chain was profiled in a study of shared clonotypes between healthy human individuals. Germline-derived CDR1 and CDR2 are LNHNV and YYDKDF (reference sequence). The CDR3 length is 14 residues. V was pared by 5 bases and J by 7 bases, with 5 bases of the junction left unmatched. Assay runs were performed at deep level. Assay used: immunoSEQ multiplex PCR; TCRdb lists only in-frame clones, some missing. Found here are approximately 840,000 clones, 90% to 98% of them singletons; the top ten hold under 0.3%. Terminally differentiated effector memory CD45RA+ cells were excluded from the naive CD8 cells, which were CD45RO-negative and positively selected for CCR7.

The genes are TRBV15 and TRBJ2-2; 9 nucleotides align to TRBD1. The TCR sequence derives from a man younger than 45 in good health. Sample: naive CD8+ T cells sorted from blood. The CDR3 protein is CATSQDRGSGELFF. The CDR3 DNA sequence: TGTGCCACCAGCCAGGACAGGGGTAGCGGGGAGCTGTTTTTT.